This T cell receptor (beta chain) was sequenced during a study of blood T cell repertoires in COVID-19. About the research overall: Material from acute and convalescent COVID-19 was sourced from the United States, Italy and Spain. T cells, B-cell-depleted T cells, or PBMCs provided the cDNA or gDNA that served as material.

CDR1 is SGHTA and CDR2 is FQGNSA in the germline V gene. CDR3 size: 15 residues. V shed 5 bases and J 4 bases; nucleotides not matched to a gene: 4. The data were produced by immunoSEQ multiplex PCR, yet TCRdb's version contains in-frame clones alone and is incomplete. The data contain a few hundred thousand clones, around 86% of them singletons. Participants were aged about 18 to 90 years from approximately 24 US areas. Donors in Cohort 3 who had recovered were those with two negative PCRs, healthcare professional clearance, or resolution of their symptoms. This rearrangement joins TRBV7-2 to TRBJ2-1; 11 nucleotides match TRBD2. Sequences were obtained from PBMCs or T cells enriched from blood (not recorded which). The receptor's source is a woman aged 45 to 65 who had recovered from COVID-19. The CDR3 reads CASSRTSGPYNEQFF. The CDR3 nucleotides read TGTGCCAGCAGCCGGACTAGCGGGCCTTACAATGAGCAGTTCTTC.